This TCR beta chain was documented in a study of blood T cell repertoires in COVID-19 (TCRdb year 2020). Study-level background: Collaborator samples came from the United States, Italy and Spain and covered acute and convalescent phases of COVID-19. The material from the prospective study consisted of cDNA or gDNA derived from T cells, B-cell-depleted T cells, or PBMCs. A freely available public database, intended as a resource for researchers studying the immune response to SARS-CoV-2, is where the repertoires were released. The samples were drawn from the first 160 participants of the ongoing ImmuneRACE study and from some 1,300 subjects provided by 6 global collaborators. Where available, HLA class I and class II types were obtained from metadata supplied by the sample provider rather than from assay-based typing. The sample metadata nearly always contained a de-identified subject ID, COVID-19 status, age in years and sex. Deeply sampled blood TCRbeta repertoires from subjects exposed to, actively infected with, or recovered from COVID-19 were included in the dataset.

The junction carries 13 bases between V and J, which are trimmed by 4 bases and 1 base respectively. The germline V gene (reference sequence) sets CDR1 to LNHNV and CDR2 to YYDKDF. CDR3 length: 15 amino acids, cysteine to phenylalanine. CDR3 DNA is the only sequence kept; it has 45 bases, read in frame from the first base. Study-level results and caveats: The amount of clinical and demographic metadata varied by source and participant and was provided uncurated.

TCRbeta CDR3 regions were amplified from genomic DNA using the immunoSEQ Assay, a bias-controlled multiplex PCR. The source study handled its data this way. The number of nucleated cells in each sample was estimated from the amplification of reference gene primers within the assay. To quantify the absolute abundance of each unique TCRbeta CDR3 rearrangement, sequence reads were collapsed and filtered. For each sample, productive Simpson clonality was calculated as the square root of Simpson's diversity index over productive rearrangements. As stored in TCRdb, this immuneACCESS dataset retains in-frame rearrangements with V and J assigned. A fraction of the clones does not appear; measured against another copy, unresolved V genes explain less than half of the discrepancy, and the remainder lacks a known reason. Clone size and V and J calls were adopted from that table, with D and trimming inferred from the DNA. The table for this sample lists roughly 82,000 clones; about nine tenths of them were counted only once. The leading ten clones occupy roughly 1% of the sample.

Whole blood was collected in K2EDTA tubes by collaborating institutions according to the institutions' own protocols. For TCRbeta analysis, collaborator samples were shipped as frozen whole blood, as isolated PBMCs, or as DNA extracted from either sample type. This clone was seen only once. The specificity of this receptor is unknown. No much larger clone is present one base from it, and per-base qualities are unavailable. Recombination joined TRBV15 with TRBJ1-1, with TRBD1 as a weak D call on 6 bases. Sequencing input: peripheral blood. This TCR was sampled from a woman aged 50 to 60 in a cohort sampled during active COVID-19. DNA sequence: TGTGCCACCAGCAAAACTCAGGGGACGAACACTGAAGCTTTCTTT. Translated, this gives CATSKTQGTNTEAFF.